This TCR beta chain was identified in a study of cytomegalovirus exposure and HLA in healthy donors (dated by TCRdb to about 2017). The study in broad terms: According to an earlier analysis of 587 of the donors, about 179 million T cells yielded 120 million or so unique TCR beta sequences and less than 300 Gb of sequence data. An early release that covered 640 HLA-typed donors contained around 330 gigabases of sequencing data and around 80 million unique TCR sequences. Among the approximately 430 genotyped donors, about 85% belonged to the genetic ancestry cluster associated with self-reported Caucasian donors. The study was designed to test whether signatures of past pathogen exposure could be identified by cataloging public T cell receptors. The study used immunosequencing to profile the T cell repertoires of around 600 subjects and linked those repertoires to cytomegalovirus serostatus. A separate validation cohort of some 130 different subjects was used in addition to the 666-subject first cohort. The study combined high-throughput TCR immunosequencing, statistical association of individual TCRs with disease status, and machine learning to predict cytomegalovirus infection status. A later analysis re-examined previously published TCR beta repertoires from more than 650 donors and added high-resolution HLA genotyping to investigate patterns of TCR occurrence. Rather than using new phenotypic data, the later analysis identified candidate immune exposures from TCR beta sequences and from how often those sequences occurred across donors. In an earlier analysis of around 540 of the donors, high-throughput TCR beta sequencing was used to judge whether each TCR beta V gene segment behaved as functional or pseudogenic. Donor age, sex, ethnicity and CMV serostatus were compiled alongside the repertoire data. A later genetic analysis used genome-wide SNP genotypes for about 65% of the roughly 700 donors, treating that subset as a discovery cohort. All discovery cohort repertoires had been generated using a single sequencing platform. HLA typing included class I and class II loci at four-digit resolution. The number of typed donors differed by locus: roughly 629-640 for A, B, C, DRB1 and DQB1; some 540 for DQA1; approximately 610 for DPA1; and 400 to 480 for DPB1. Roughly five DR-DQ haplotypes were treated as single units for association and clustering because of strong linkage in the cohort. Among about 410 genotyped donors of the cohort, an average of approximately 200,000 unique TCR beta nucleotide sequences was sequenced per donor, of which approximately 18% were non-productive.

At the junction V is shortened by 4 bases and J by 2 bases; bases outside the gene matches: 5. For CDR1 and CDR2, the germline V gene lists SGHDN and FVKESK. CDR3 length: 14 amino acids, cysteine to phenylalanine. Kept here is only the CDR3 DNA, which spans 42 bases and is read in frame from base 1. The study at large found these results: At a false discovery rate of 0.05, a later analysis linked 15,000 to 20,000 TCR beta sequences to specific HLA alleles. The earlier analysis of approximately 540 of the donors excluded some 15 rarely observed V segments, including chromosome 9 orphons, because counts were too low. Because the 87-base-pair reads could not distinguish some IMGT-functional V segments, including TRBV6-2 and TRBV6-3, those segments were excluded. Most CMV-associated TCR beta chains appeared to be HLA-restricted in a later analysis, and the HLA associations seemed to be driven largely by CMV exposure. Linkage disequilibrium might explain the correlated functional status among segregating V segments, but an unknown experimental factor could not be ruled out. In a later genetic analysis, fewer N-insertions in productive TCRs were reported among donors in an Asian-associated ancestry cluster than the approximately 630-donor mean. CMV serostatus was the only immune exposure information available for the cohort. The authors suggested that the approach could potentially be extended to other disease states and immunological phenotypes. Because some donors lacked HLA typing at each locus, the association tests relied only on the typed subset. An association between a missense DCLRE1C variant and V-gene and J-gene trimming of TCR beta chains was found in a later genetic analysis and replicated in an independent cohort. Assigning TCR associations to individual alleles was difficult when HLA alleles, especially DR and DQ, strongly co-occurred. In a later analysis, HLA-associated TCR beta chains showed more clonal expansion and lower generation probabilities than non-associated chains that were equally common. In the study, approximately 150 TCR beta chains were listed as associated with cytomegalovirus. A cluster of highly shared sequence variants was judged likely to represent a technical artifact of the sequencing pipeline. A later analysis found that TCR association rates varied across HLA loci, with DRB1 alleles showing the most associated TCRs and HLA-C alleles the fewest. A further reported finding was that TCR beta sequences accurately predicted the HLA-A and HLA-B alleles for most subjects in the first cohort. Most TCR sequences were observed very rarely across donors, whereas some public TCRs were present in many individuals. Cytomegalovirus status was reported to be diagnosed by the classifier with high specificity and sensitivity in both the original and validation cohorts. The presence/absence analyses assumed that sequencing depth was roughly uniform across donors, and that assumption may not be true. Several of the top co-occurrence clusters appeared to be linked to parvovirus B19, influenza, CMV and Epstein-Barr virus, according to a later analysis. In vitro tests confirmed that three of the cytomegalovirus-associated TCR beta chains recognize cytomegalovirus antigens. An earlier analysis of approximately 600 of the donors showed that most TCR beta V segments appeared in productive rearrangements either about 87% or about 30% of the time, which broadly matched IMGT annotations. In this cohort, only TCR beta chains were sequenced, and detectable features were limited by the absence of alpha or paired-chain data.

About this clone itself: This receptor's antigen is unknown. No clone much larger than this one lies a single base away; base qualities are absent.

The cohort was made up of several hundred healthy bone marrow donors. At the time of sampling, all cohort members were nominally healthy, though unrecorded immune exposures were likely present. The donor was CMV seronegative and was included in the group of a few hundred seronegative cohort members. A peripheral blood sample was provided by each donor, and peripheral blood mononuclear cells were used for TCR beta sequencing. Genomic DNA was extracted from the blood cell samples with the Qiagen DNeasy Blood Extraction Kit. Libraries were prepared through the immunoSEQ multiplex PCR assay. The multiplex PCR relied on a mix of 60 forward primers for TCR Vbeta segments and 13 reverse primers for TCR Jbeta segments. The CDR3 region of rearranged TCR beta genes was amplified from genomic DNA with a multiplex PCR assay. The Illumina HiSeq System was used to sequence the amplified TCR beta libraries as 87-base-pair reads. From the authors' description of their analysis: A later analysis counted around 72 million unique TCR beta chains across the 650 to 700 repertoires, and some 11 million of these chains were shared by at least two donors. Raw reads were error-corrected and collapsed into unique sequences by a nearest-neighbor algorithm in which closely related sequences were merged to remove PCR and sequencing errors. To assign V, D and J gene segments, CDR3 sequences were aligned to IMGT reference sequences. Each retained sequence needed at least a six-nucleotide match to both a V gene segment and a J gene segment. Rearrangements were classified as productive when the CDR3 lacked stop codons and remained in frame with V and J, and all other rearrangements were classified as non-productive. CDR3 was defined by IMGT convention, running from the second conserved V-encoded cysteine to the conserved J-encoded phenylalanine. In an earlier analysis of around 570 of the donors, sequences lacking an unambiguous match to a single V gene segment were excluded. In an earlier analysis of some 590 of the donors, a V segment was called functional when productive rearrangements were above 56.7%, and segregating when the standard deviation between donors exceeded 5%. A statistical classification framework was built to diagnose cytomegalovirus status from the catalog of TCR beta chain sequences. A later analysis assigned V and J genes by comparing TCR nucleotide sequences with IMGT/GENE-DB human TR gene sequences. A later analysis assigned CDR3 sequences and most-parsimonious VDJ recombination scenarios with the TCRdist pipeline. In a later analysis, each TCR beta chain was defined by its CDR3 amino acid sequence together with its V-gene family, and reads lacking a unique V-gene family were excluded. A later analysis removed roughly 590 highly shared, low-generation-probability nucleotide sequences to deal with suspected cross-contamination and a sequencing artifact. A later analysis calculated a clonal expansion index for each public chain from normalized within-repertoire ranks of inferred template counts. In a later analysis, generation probabilities were computed with a VDJ recombination model fitted to out-of-frame rearrangements, and the resulting probabilities were checked against IGoR. A later analysis scored TCR-TCR, TCR-HLA and TCR-CMV co-occurrence with hypergeometric tests, applying a repertoire-size bias correction to TCR pairs. In a later analysis, false discovery rates were estimated by permuting HLA or CMV assignments 20 times. In a later analysis, co-occurring TCRs were grouped using DBSCAN, and TCRdist sequence similarity was added for clustering within HLA-allele-positive subsets. For co-occurrence clustering, repertoires with fewer than 30,000 or more than 120,000 public chains were excluded, along with roughly 5 repertoires with anomalous nucleotide sharing. TCRdb provides this immuneACCESS table in a form limited to in-frame rearrangements. Some clones are lacking; in checked studies, under half of them reflect an unresolved V gene, and why the rest are absent is not known. V, J and clone size derive from that table, while D and trimming were established from the DNA sequence. For this sample there are about 110,000 clones; 70% to 90% appear just once. More than 1.5% of the sample is in the top ten clones.

The receptor was derived from a man aged 40-55 years in good health and CMV-seronegative. The sample taken for sequencing was PBMCs. The chain couples TRBV14 to TRBJ2-7; 7 bases in the junction line up with TRBD1. The CDR3 sequence is CASSPRQGTYEQYF. The nucleotide sequence is given as TGTGCCAGCAGCCCGAGACAGGGTACCTACGAGCAGTACTTC.